Shown below are 21 T cell receptor beta chains from a single sample sequenced in a study of blood T cell repertoires in COVID-19. Only in-frame clones appear in the TCRdb table, and some are missing; sequencing was by immunoSEQ multiplex PCR. The sample includes around 46,000 clones, 65% to 85% of them seen just once. Specimen: peripheral blood. The receptor set was obtained from a man aged 70-80 years with acute or convalescent COVID-19.

Here the CDR3 DNA reads TGTGCCAGCTCATTCAATTCCGGGACAGGGCGCGGCTACACCTTC. It codes for CASSFNSGTGRGYTF. The chain is built from TRBV18 and TRBJ1-2, with TRBD1 identical over 9 bases. V lost 5 bases to trimming and J lost 8 bases; unmatched junction nucleotides: 12. Germline loops: CDR1 KGHSH, CDR2 LQKENI. CDR3 length: 15 amino acids.

The chain combines TRBV4-1 with TRBJ1-1, with D possibly being TRBD1 (6 bases). CDR1 MGHRA and CDR2 YSYEKL come from the germline V gene. V lost 3 bases to trimming and J lost 11 bases, with 16 bases between them. This CDR3 has 13 residues. The CDR3 spells CASSQRQVEDAFF. In DNA form, the CDR3 reads TGCGCCAGCAGCCAGAGACAGGTGGAGGATGCTTTCTTT.

The chain couples TRBV27 to TRBJ2-1; D gene unclear. The CDR3 contains 14 residues. Trimming shortened V by 1 base and J by 7 bases, and 11 bases separated the two germline ends. From germline, CDR1 is MNHEY and CDR2 SMNVEV (reference sequence). CDR3 sequence reads: CASSLYAGVNEQFF. The CDR3 bases are TGTGCCAGCAGTTTATATGCAGGCGTTAATGAGCAGTTCTTC.

CDR3 sequence: CASSGITEAFF. The CDR3 DNA reads TGTGCCAGCAGTGGTATCACTGAAGCTTTCTTT. V and J are TRBV2 and TRBJ1-1, with D unresolved. Germline lookup yields CDR1 SNHLY and CDR2 FYNNEI. V was trimmed by 4 bases and J by 4 bases, leaving 4 bases between them. The CDR3 totals 11 residues.

V gene TRBV29-1 combines with J gene TRBJ2-1, with D perhaps TRBD2 (6 bases). There are 14 residues in the CDR3. Germline assignment: CDR1 SQVTM and CDR2 ANQGSEA. The CDR3 sequence: CTSGLSGSYNEQFF. DNA of the CDR3: TGCACCAGCGGACTATCCGGCTCCTACAATGAGCAGTTCTTC.

The chain is built from TRBV6-6 and TRBJ1-5, with TRBD1 identical over 7 bases. Germline V gene lookup returns CDR1 MNHNY and CDR2 SVGAGI (reference sequence). This CDR3 is built from 14 residues. V lost 5 bases, J lost 5 bases, and 6 bases stayed unmatched. The CDR3 DNA reads as TGTGCCAGCAGTCCACGAGGGGGCCATCAGCCCCAGCATTTT. Its translation is CASSPRGGHQPQHF.

The J gene is TRBJ2-7, the V gene TRBV23-1; TRBD1 is a possible D gene (6 bases). TRBV23-1 is an open reading frame, and its role is uncertain. V was trimmed by 3 bases and J by 1 base, leaving 19 bases between them. The CDR3 is 17 residues long. Here the CDR3 reads CASSHPGGGQQSYEQYF. In nucleotides, the CDR3 is TGCGCCAGCAGTCACCCCGGTGGGGGCCAGCAATCCTACGAGCAGTACTTC.

The chain couples TRBV3-1 (or the pseudogene TRBV3-2) to TRBJ1-4, with TRBD1 identical over 10 bases. The V gene end was trimmed by 3 bases and the J gene end by 5 bases; junction bases not matched to a gene: 3. This CDR3 is 15 amino acids long. Looked up from germline, CDR1 is LGHDT and CDR2 is YNNKEL (reference sequence). DNA of the CDR3: TGTGCCAGCAGCCAGAGGACAGGGGGGAATGAAAAACTGTTTTTT. It encodes CASSQRTGGNEKLFF.

This clone was counted only a few times. The chain links TRBV7-2 to TRBJ2-3, with TRBD1 matching 9 bases. Per germline, CDR1 SGHTA and CDR2 FQGNSA. The ends lost 8 bases at V and 2 bases at J; junction bases unmatched: 11. This CDR3 region has 16 residues. CDR3: CASARDRDIYTDTQYF. CDR3 DNA: TGTGCCAGCGCCCGGGACAGGGATATTTACACAGATACGCAGTATTTT.

The CDR3 DNA reads TGTGCCAGCAGCCCCTGGGCGGGGCTCTCCTACGAGCAGTACTTC. As protein: CASSPWAGLSYEQYF. The V and J genes are TRBV7-9 and TRBJ2-7; maybe TRBD2 (6 bases). This CDR3 spans 15 amino acids. V lost 5 bases, J lost 0 bases, and 14 bases lay in between. Germline V gene lookup returns CDR1 SEHNR and CDR2 FQNEAQ (reference sequence).

The CDR3 region is CASMQGGANTGELFF. CDR3 coding DNA: TGCGCCAGCATGCAGGGGGGAGCCAACACCGGGGAGCTGTTTTTT. This rearrangement joins TRBV5-1 to TRBJ2-2; D possibly corresponds to TRBD1 (7 bases). The CDR3 covers 15 residues. V lost 6 bases to trimming and J lost 2 bases, with 14 bases between them. CDR1 SGHRS and CDR2 YFSETQ come from the germline V gene.

The rearrangement links TRBV4-3 to TRBJ2-3, with TRBD2 identical over 10 bases. The CDR3 covers 17 residues. V lost 1 base and J lost 2; bases outside the gene matches: 6. Germline V CDR1 and CDR2: LGHNA, YSLEER. The CDR3 sequence: CASSQATGLAITDTQYF. CDR3 in DNA: TGCGCCAGCAGCCAAGCGACGGGACTAGCGATCACAGATACGCAGTATTTT.

Only a few counts were recorded for this clone. The chain employs TRBV11-2 and TRBJ2-2, with D tentatively TRBD1 (5 bases). The CDR3 has 14 amino acids. Germline-derived CDR1 and CDR2 are SGHAT and FQNNGV. V lost 5 bases and J 5 bases, leaving 12 bases between the germline ends. DNA of the CDR3: TGTGCCAGCAGCCCAGAGGCAGGGACCGGGGAGCTGTTTTTT. As protein: CASSPEAGTGELFF.

This clone was counted a few times. The chain is built from TRBV18 and TRBJ1-3; D remains unclear. CDR1 is KGHSH, CDR2 LQKENI, per germline. V shed 7 bases and J shed 0 bases, with 10 bases lying between them. There are 14 residues in the CDR3. The CDR3 bases are TGTGCCAGCTTATCCCAGATCTCTGGAAACACCATATATTTT. As protein: CASLSQISGNTIYF. Looking up the rest from reference TRBV18 and TRBJ1-3 gives the full variable domain: NAGVMQNPRHLVRRRGQEARLRCSPMKGHSHVYWYRQLPEEGLKFMVYLQKENIIDESGMPKERFSAEFPKEGPSILRIQQVVRGDSAAYFCASLSQISGNTIYFGEGSWLTVV.

The V call is TRBV30, the J call TRBJ1-5; 9 nucleotides line up with TRBD1. Germline loops: CDR1 GTSNPN, CDR2 SVGIG (reference sequence). V gave up 5 bases and J gave up 2 bases; unmatched junction bases: 7. The CDR3 contains 15 residues. The CDR3 spells CAWSKGQGGNQPQHF. CDR3 nucleotides: TGTGCCTGGTCAAAGGGACAGGGCGGCAATCAGCCCCAGCATTTT.

The chain recombines TRBV6-5 with TRBJ2-1, with 9 bases aligning to TRBD2. CDR3 length: 16 residues. Per germline, CDR1 MNHEY and CDR2 SVGAGI. V lost 4 bases and J lost 8; bases outside the gene matches: 12. CDR3 DNA sequence: TGTGCCAGCAGTTCCGACAGTGGACTAGCGTCCGATGAGCAGTTCTTC. Amino acid sequence: CASSSDSGLASDEQFF.

This clone was counted only a few times. V gene TRBV18 combines with J gene TRBJ2-7; 7 nucleotides line up with TRBD1. This CDR3 is 14 amino acids long. Germline CDR1 KGHSH, CDR2 LQKENI. The junction had 10 bases not matched to a gene; V was cut back by 4 bases and J by 7 bases. CDR3 sequence reads: CASSRDSDLVEQYF. CDR3 nucleotides: TGTGCCAGCTCACGGGACAGTGATTTGGTAGAGCAGTACTTC.

This chain connects TRBV19 to TRBJ2-5, with D perhaps TRBD1 (6 bases). Trimming stripped 5 bases from V and 5 bases from J, with 9 bases between. Germline CDR1 reads LNHDA; CDR2 reads SQIVND (reference sequence). The CDR3 covers 12 residues. For the CDR3, the DNA is TGTGCCAGTAGTGTCCAGGGGGAGACCCAGTACTTC. Translated: CASSVQGETQYF.

This clone has a handful of counts. This sequence joins TRBV3-1 (or the pseudogene TRBV3-2) and TRBJ2-7, with D uncertain. V was trimmed by 0 bases and J by 0 bases, leaving 15 bases between them. The V gene's germline CDR1 is LGHDT and CDR2 YNNKEL (reference sequence). CDR3 size: 17 residues. CDR3 protein: CASSQDPSGQHSYEQYF. The DNA for the CDR3 is TGTGCCAGCAGCCAAGATCCGTCAGGCCAACACTCCTACGAGCAGTACTTC.

The chain links TRBV24-1 to TRBJ2-5, with 9 bases that match TRBD1. Trimming took 4 bases from V and 4 from J; bases not matched to a gene: 0. Germline lookup yields CDR1 KGHDR and CDR2 SFDVKD. The CDR3 runs 13 residues. The CDR3 DNA reads as TGTGCCACCAGTGAGGACAGGGGAGAGACCCAGTACTTC. This gives the protein CATSEDRGETQYF.

V is TRBV7-3 and J is TRBJ1-6, with a tentative D call TRBD1 (5 bases). The length of the CDR3 is 14 residues. Between the trimmed V and J ends, which lost 2 bases and 10 bases, there was a span of 12 bases. Germline assignment: CDR1 SGHTA and CDR2 FQGTGA. This chain's CDR3 is CASSLYAGTSPLHF. The CDR3 DNA is TGTGCCAGCAGCTTATATGCGGGGACCTCACCCCTCCACTTT. Drawing the rest from reference TRBV7-3 and TRBJ1-6, the complete variable domain is GAGVSQTPSNKVTEKGKYVELRCDPISGHTALYWYRQSLGQGPEFLIYFQGTGAADDSGLPNDRFFAVRPEGSVSTLKIQRTERGDSAVYLCASSLYAGTSPLHFGNGTRLTVT.